The rows below give T cell receptor beta chains drawn from one sample of a study of blood T cell repertoires in COVID-19. Sequenced by immunoSEQ multiplex PCR; TCRdb stores in-frame clones only, minus some. The sample yields a few hundred thousand clones, under 85% seen once. Specimen: PBMCs or T cells enriched from blood (not recorded which). The receptor source for this set is a woman aged 45-60 years who had recovered from COVID-19. The conserved cysteine and the conserved F or W are not part of the CDR3 here.

V,J,CDR3
TRBV11-2,TRBJ2-7,ASSLEPVSYEQY
TRBV4-2,TRBJ1-2,ASSQEGGYGYT
TRBV2,TRBJ2-3,ASSVTSGGFTDTQY
TRBV4-2,TRBJ2-1,ASSQARQRGDYNEQF
TRBV4-3,TRBJ1-2,ASSQDAGVNYGYT
TRBV24-1,TRBJ2-3,ATSDRGWQGAGVADTQY
TRBV4-2,TRBJ2-1,ASSPGTSGYNEQF
TRBV30,TRBJ2-5,AWSYGVAEGQETQY
TRBV5-1,TRBJ1-2,ASSLEGLYGYT
TRBV7-9,TRBJ1-1,ASSPQGGTTEAF
TRBV9,TRBJ1-1,ASSPRQGLATEAF
TRBV7-8,TRBJ1-1,ASSLVLGGEAF
TRBV5-1,TRBJ2-7,ASSFPTGQGSTEQY
TRBV27,TRBJ1-2,ASSLSIGRAGSGYT
TRBV4-2,TRBJ1-2,ASNIQGSFYGYT
TRBV2,TRBJ2-1,ASSDRDRAYNEQF
TRBV20-1,TRBJ2-1,SASWTSGEEQF
TRBV29-1,TRBJ2-2,SVGQTNTGELF
TRBV11-3,TRBJ1-6,ASRPETGVNSPLH
TRBV4-2,TRBJ1-2,ASSQDLDRDAGYT
TRBV18,TRBJ2-7,ASSADLVSYEQY
TRBV7-2,TRBJ1-1,ASSRISSGTEAF
TRBV5-1,TRBJ2-5,ASSLVVGGLASQETQY
TRBV7-4,TRBJ1-5,ASEGTSNQPQH
TRBV7-2,TRBJ2-3,ASSSGLAGGQDTQY
TRBV11-1,TRBJ1-6,ASSLGDKNNSPLH
TRBV27,TRBJ1-2,ASSLTGNGYT
TRBV7-2,TRBJ2-1,ASRQGEASYNEQF
TRBV15,TRBJ1-3,ATSRLLNSLQNTIY
TRBV19,TRBJ1-5,ASSTGQNGNQPQH
TRBV7-6,TRBJ2-5,ASSSHQAGSPLAGQETQY
TRBV6-2/TRBV6-3,TRBJ2-1,ASSLTRSISYNEQF
TRBV6-5,TRBJ1-2,ASSYSDRGYGYT
TRBV5-5,TRBJ1-5,ASSFDSYSNQPQH
TRBV2,TRBJ1-1,ASSEARWGTGNTEAF
TRBV29-1,TRBJ2-1,SVGQLSYNEQF
TRBV7-2,TRBJ1-2,ATSYQLAGGYT
TRBV3-1/TRBV3-2,TRBJ2-3,ASSHSSGRAVWDTQY
TRBV6-1,TRBJ2-2,ASSEGRVINTGELF
TRBV2,TRBJ1-1,ASRDAPGILNTEAF
TRBV11-3,TRBJ1-1,ASSPWEGEFSTEAF
TRBV4-3,TRBJ1-1,ASSQFFGGRTEAF
TRBV9,TRBJ1-1,ASRQLGGAGGGAF
TRBV9,TRBJ2-1,ASSKQGSSYNEQF
TRBV30,TRBJ1-1,AWAGGADTEAF
TRBV7-2,TRBJ1-5,ASSSRNSNQPQH